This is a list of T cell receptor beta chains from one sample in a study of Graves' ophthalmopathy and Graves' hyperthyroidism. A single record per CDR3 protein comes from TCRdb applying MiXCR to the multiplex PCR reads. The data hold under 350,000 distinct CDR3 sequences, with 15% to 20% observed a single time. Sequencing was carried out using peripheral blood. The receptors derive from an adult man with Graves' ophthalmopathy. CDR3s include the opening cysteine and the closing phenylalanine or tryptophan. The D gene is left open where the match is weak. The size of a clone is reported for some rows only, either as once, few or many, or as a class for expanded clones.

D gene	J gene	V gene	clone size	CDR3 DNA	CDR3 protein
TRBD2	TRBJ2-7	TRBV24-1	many	TGTGCCACCGGGAGGACTAGCGGGGACTACGAGCAGTACTTC	CATGRTSGDYEQYF
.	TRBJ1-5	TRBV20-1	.	TGCAGTGCCGGCCTTACTCAGCCCCAGCATTTT	CSAGLTQPQHF
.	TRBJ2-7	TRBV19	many	TGTGCCAGTAGTATCCAGGACGGCTACGAGCAGTACTTC	CASSIQDGYEQYF
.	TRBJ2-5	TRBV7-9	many	TGTGCCAGCAGCAGGAACAAAGAGACCCAGTACTTC	CASSRNKETQYF
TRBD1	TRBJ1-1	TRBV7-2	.	TGTGCCAGCAGCTCTACAGGGGGCGCGAACACTGAAGCTTTCTTT	CASSSTGGANTEAFF
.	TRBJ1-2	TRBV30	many	TGTGCCTGGAAAAGGGGCCTGAACTATGGCTACACCTTC	CAWKRGLNYGYTF
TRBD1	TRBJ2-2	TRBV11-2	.	TGTGCCAGCAGCCGAACAGGACAGGGGAAGGGCGGGGAGCTGTTTTTT	CASSRTGQGKGGELFF
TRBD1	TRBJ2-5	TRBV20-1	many	TGCAGTGCTCCAACGGGGACAGGCCAAGAGACCCAGTACTTC	CSAPTGTGQETQYF
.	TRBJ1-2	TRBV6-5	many	TGTGCCAGCAGTTACTCGGAATCCAGGGTTGGCGGCTACACCTTC	CASSYSESRVGGYTF
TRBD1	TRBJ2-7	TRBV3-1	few	TGTGCCAGCAGCCAAGATTGGGCAGGGGGCGAGCAGTACTTC	CASSQDWAGGEQYF
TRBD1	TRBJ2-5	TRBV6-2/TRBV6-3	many	TGTGCCAGCAGTTACGACAGGGGGGCCCGGGAGACCCAGTACTTC	CASSYDRGARETQYF
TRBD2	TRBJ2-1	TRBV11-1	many	TGTGCCAGCACCGTAACTAGCGGGGGCGGGAATGAGCAGTTCTTC	CASTVTSGGGNEQFF
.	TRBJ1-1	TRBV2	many	TGTGCCAGCAGTGAACAGAGGGTAATGAACATTGAAGCTTTCTTT	CASSEQRVMNIEAFF
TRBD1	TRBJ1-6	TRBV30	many	TGTGCCTGGACTATAGGACAGGGTGGAGATTCACCCCTCCACTTT	CAWTIGQGGDSPLHF
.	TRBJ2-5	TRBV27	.	TGTGCCCTGCGGAAGACCCAGTACTTC	CALRKTQYF